This T cell receptor (beta chain) was documented in a study of blood T cell repertoires in COVID-19. Study-level information: Researchers got acute and convalescent COVID-19 samples from the United States, Italy and Spain. The cDNA or gDNA used as material had been derived from T cells, B-cell-depleted T cells, or PBMCs.

There are 11 residues in the CDR3. The germline V and J ends were trimmed by 7 bases and 10 bases, with 10 bases remaining between them. Per the original data handling: Nucleated cell counts were estimated from reference gene primer amplification. Only in-frame clones appear in the TCRdb table, and some are missing; sequencing was by immunoSEQ multiplex PCR. V and J calls and clone size are as listed in that table; D and trimming were resolved from the DNA. The profile shows some 150,000 clones, roughly nine tenths of them singletons. This chain joins TRBV12-3 or TRBV12-4 and TRBJ2-2; no clear D. The TCR sequence derives from a human donor in a cohort sampled during active COVID-19. Specimen: peripheral blood. The CDR3 here is CASTRGEELFF. Written as DNA, the CDR3 is TGTGCCAGCACACGAGGCGAGGAGCTGTTTTTT.